These 2 T cell receptor beta chains share one sample of origin, sequenced in a study of T cells in Graves' hyperthyroidism and ophthalmopathy. Amplification targeted TCR beta CDR3 regions from RNA transcripts. In the first-round RT-PCR of the TCR CDR3, the HTBI primer set was used. MiXCR, applied by TCRdb to the multiplex PCR reads, yields one record per CDR3 protein. The sample has around 500,000 distinct CDR3 sequences; 14% are singletons. The source material was blood. All receptors come from a woman aged 40-49 years with Graves' hyperthyroidism.

This clonotype came up many times. The genes are TRBV28 and TRBJ2-2; 8 nucleotides agree with TRBD2. The V and J ends lost 3 bases and 4 bases, in that order; junction bases with no gene match: 10. This CDR3 comprises 17 residues. Germline CDR1 reads MDHEN; CDR2 reads SYDVKM. The CDR3 is CASSFPGLAGLTGELFF. DNA for the CDR3: TGTGCCAGCAGTTTCCCCGGGCTAGCGGGTCTCACCGGGGAGCTGTTTTTT. Complete variable domain (other parts from reference TRBV28 and TRBJ2-2): DVKVTQSSRYLVKRTGEKVFLECVQDMDHENMFWYRQDPGLGLRLIYFSYDVKMKEKGDIPEGYSVSREKKERFSLILESASTNQTSMYLCASSFPGLAGLTGELFFGEGSRLTVL.

The chain links TRBV5-1 to TRBJ2-7, with 12 bases lining up with TRBD2. This CDR3 region has 17 residues. After removal of 3 bases from V and 3 bases from J, the junction contained 10 bases not matched to a gene. The germline V gene has CDR1 SGHRS and CDR2 YFSETQ. The CDR3 DNA reads TGCGCCAGCAGCTCACAGACTAGCGGGAGTAGGGGCTACGAGCAGTACTTC. It translates to CASSSQTSGSRGYEQYF.